Listed here is a single T cell receptor (beta chain). This sample stems from a study of T cell clones after liver transplantation. In the study overall: Pre-transplant mixed lymphocyte reactions yielded third-party-reactive TCRbeta sequences as comparators for graft-donor-reactive sequences.

V was clipped by 8 bases and J by 4 bases, with 12 bases between them. This CDR3 is built from 13 residues. Germline V gene lookup returns CDR1 MNHEY and CDR2 SVGAGI. Assay: immunoSEQ multiplex PCR; the TCRdb copy retains only in-frame clones and omits some. The sample shows 93,000 or so clones, about 86% of them seen only once. This chain uses TRBV6-5 with TRBJ2-1; D is uncertain. This clonotype was obtained from a human patient who received a liver transplant. Some T cells may arise from the graft donor. This specimen was CD4+ T cells from blood, taken approximately 45 months after liver transplant. This CDR3 reads CASRNTGYNEQFF. DNA of the CDR3: TGTGCCAGCCGGAACACTGGATACAATGAGCAGTTCTTC.